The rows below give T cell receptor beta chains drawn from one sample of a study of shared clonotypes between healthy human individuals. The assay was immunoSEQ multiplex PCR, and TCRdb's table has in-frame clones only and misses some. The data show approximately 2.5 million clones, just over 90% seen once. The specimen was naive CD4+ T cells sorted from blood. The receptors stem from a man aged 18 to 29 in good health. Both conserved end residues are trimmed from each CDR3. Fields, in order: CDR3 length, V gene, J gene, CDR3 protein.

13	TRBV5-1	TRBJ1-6	ASSLAQLDNSPLH
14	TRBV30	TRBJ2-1	AWRFQAGVSHNEQF
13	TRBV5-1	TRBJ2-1	ASSLVAGGRNEQF
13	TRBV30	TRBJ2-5	AWSVFQGARETQY
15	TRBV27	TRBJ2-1	ASSSVSPGLARNEQF
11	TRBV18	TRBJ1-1	ASSEGVETEAF
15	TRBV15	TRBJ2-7	ATSREAGTGGSYEQY
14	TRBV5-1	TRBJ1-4	ASSLEGQGTNEKLF
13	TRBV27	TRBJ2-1	ASTQLAGDRNEQF
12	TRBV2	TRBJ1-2	ASSGAAGGYGYT
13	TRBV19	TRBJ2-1	ASSATSGIYNEQF
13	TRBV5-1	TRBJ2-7	ASSLGQGEIYEQY
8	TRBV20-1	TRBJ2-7	SATVGEQY
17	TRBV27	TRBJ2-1	ASSLLLLPGTSVLNEQF
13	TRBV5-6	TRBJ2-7	ASSWRTGKFYEQY
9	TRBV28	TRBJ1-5	ASSPGSPQH
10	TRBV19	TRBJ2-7	ASSNTPAEQY
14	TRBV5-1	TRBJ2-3	ASSLGGMVVTDTQY
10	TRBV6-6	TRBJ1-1	ASSLSGTEAF
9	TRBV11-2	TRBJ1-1	ASNFVTEAF
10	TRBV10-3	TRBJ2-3	AISDWADTQY
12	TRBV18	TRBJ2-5	ASSTRTGVETQY
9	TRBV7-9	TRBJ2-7	ASSGSVEQY
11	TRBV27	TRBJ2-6	ASSPARYNVLT
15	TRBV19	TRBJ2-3	ASSFGTSGTGADTQY
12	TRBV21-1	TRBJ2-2	ASNSDRGTGELF
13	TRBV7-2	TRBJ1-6	ASSSRDSKNSPLH
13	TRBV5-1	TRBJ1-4	ASSLEGTGVEKLF
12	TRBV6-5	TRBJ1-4	ASRSHRGYEKLF
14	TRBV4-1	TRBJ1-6	ASSQIPTGKNSPLH
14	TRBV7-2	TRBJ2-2	ASSRTSGGFTGELF
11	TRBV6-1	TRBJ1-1	ASNGRQNTEAF
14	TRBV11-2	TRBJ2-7	ASSLSGTSGTYEQY
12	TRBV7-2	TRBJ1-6	ASSFGQGFSPLH
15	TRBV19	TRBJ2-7	ASSTVLTGTSPMEQY
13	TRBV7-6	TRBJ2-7	ASSRRSDSGDEQY
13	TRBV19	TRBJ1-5	ASRSQGRSNQPQH